The 16 T cell receptor beta chains in this list originate from one sample, sequenced in a study of cytomegalovirus exposure and HLA in healthy donors. In the PCR, 60 Vbeta and 13 Jbeta primers were used. Produced via immunoSEQ multiplex PCR; TCRdb's table is partial and in-frame only. The sample shows some 130,000 clones, around 80% of them seen only once. The source material was PBMCs. These receptors came from a male donor in good health and CMV-seropositive.

V and J are TRBV11-2 and TRBJ1-5; a weak D match, TRBD1 (6 bases). Germline CDR1 SGHAT, CDR2 FQNNGV. The CDR3 consists of 13 residues. V gave up 5 bases and J gave up 5 bases, with 10 bases separating them. CDR3 loop: CASSPGGYQPQHF. CDR3 coding DNA: TGTGCCAGCAGCCCGGGGGGCTATCAGCCCCAGCATTTT.

V usage is TRBV27 and J usage is TRBJ1-5, with TRBD1 matching 9 bases. J lost 6 bases, V lost 5 bases, and 2 bases had no gene match. Germline V gene lookup returns CDR1 MNHEY and CDR2 SMNVEV (reference sequence). There are 13 residues in the CDR3. The CDR3 sequence: CASSRTGAQPQHF. CDR3 DNA sequence: TGTGCCAGCAGTAGGACAGGGGCTCAGCCCCAGCATTTT.

V gene TRBV20-1 combines with J gene TRBJ1-1; 7 nucleotides agree with TRBD1. Germline V gives CDR1 DFQATT, CDR2 SNEGSKA (reference sequence). The CDR3 length is 11 residues. CDR3 protein: CGLEEGALAFF. CDR3 DNA: TGCGGCCTAGAAGAGGGGGCGCTTGCTTTCTTT.

The chain couples TRBV9 to TRBJ2-1; TRBD2 matches 13 bases. Looked up from germline, CDR1 is SGDLS and CDR2 is YYNGEE. V trimming: 4 bases; J trimming: 6 bases; junction bases outside the gene matches: 7. The CDR3 runs 16 residues. The CDR3 region has the DNA TGTGCCAGCAGCTCCACTCGGACTAGCGGGAGCAATGAGCAGTTCTTC. This codes for CASSSTRTSGSNEQFF.

Comments on this clone: Distinct nucleotide sequences in the sample also encode this CDR3. This chain connects TRBV5-1 to TRBJ1-2; 10 bases align to TRBD1. V lost 0 bases, J lost 8 bases, and 4 bases stayed unmatched. This CDR3 contains 14 residues. In germline, CDR1 is SGHRS, CDR2 YFSETQ. CDR3 region: CASSLGQGAEGYTF. The CDR3 DNA sequence: TGCGCCAGCAGCTTGGGACAGGGGGCGGAGGGCTACACCTTC.

Concerning this clone: Within the sample, other DNA sequences also encode this same CDR3. The genes are TRBV9 and TRBJ2-1, with 8 bases that match TRBD2. This CDR3 has 14 amino acids. The V gene end was trimmed by 0 bases and the J gene end by 7 bases; junction bases not matched to a gene: 3. Germline values: CDR1 SGDLS, CDR2 YYNGEE. The CDR3 reads CASSVAGGPNEQFF. In DNA form, the CDR3 reads TGTGCCAGCAGCGTAGCGGGAGGGCCGAATGAGCAGTTCTTC.

The V gene is TRBV6-5, the J gene TRBJ1-5; 10 bases are shared with TRBD1. This CDR3 spans 15 amino acids. Germline CDR1 MNHEY, CDR2 SVGAGI. The V segment lost 6 bases and the J segment 5 bases; nucleotides outside the gene matches: 7. The chain's CDR3 is CASSLRQGADQPQHF. Here the CDR3 DNA reads TGTGCCAGCAGCCTCCGACAGGGGGCGGATCAGCCCCAGCATTTT.

V usage is TRBV27 and J usage is TRBJ2-2; 10 bases agree with TRBD2. With V trimmed by 3 bases and J by 4 bases, 8 bases remained unmatched. CDR3 length equals 17 residues. Germline lookup yields CDR1 MNHEY and CDR2 SMNVEV (reference sequence). CDR3 in DNA: TGTGCCAGCAGTTTTGGTCCCCCTAGCGGGAGCACCGGGGAGCTGTTTTTT. It specifies CASSFGPPSGSTGELFF.

The gene calls are TRBV13 and TRBJ2-1; 7 bases map to TRBD2. V was pared by 5 bases and J by 4 bases, with 5 bases of the junction left unmatched. The CDR3 length is 14 residues. CDR1 is PRHDT and CDR2 is FYEKMQ in the germline V gene (reference sequence). CDR3 sequence (DNA): TGTGCCAGCAGCCCAGGCGGGGGTTACAATGAGCAGTTCTTC. The encoded protein is CASSPGGGYNEQFF. Full variable domain (outside the CDR3, taken from reference TRBV13 and TRBJ2-1): AAGVIQSPRHLIKEKRETATLKCYPIPRHDTVYWYQQGPGQDPQFLISFYEKMQSDKGSIPDRFSAQQFSDYHSELNMSSLELGDSALYFCASSPGGGYNEQFFGPGTRLTVL.

The chain recombines TRBV9 with TRBJ2-2; TRBD1 matches 9 bases. This CDR3 comprises 15 residues. Germline trimming cut 3 bases from V and 5 bases from J; bases unmatched to any gene: 5. Germline CDR1 SGDLS, CDR2 YYNGEE. CDR3 DNA sequence: TGTGCCAGCAGCGCCCGGGACAGGGCAACCGGGGAGCTGTTTTTT. This gives the protein CASSARDRATGELFF.

The rearrangement links TRBV19 to TRBJ1-5; TRBD1 matches 8 bases. The V and J ends lost 5 bases and 0 bases, in that order; junction bases with no gene match: 9. The CDR3 has 17 residues. The germline CDR1 and CDR2 sequences are LNHDA and SQIVND (reference sequence). The chain's CDR3 is CASSAATGAYSNQPQHF. CDR3 bases: TGTGCCAGTAGTGCCGCGACAGGGGCTTATAGCAATCAGCCCCAGCATTTT.

The chain recombines TRBV7-2 with TRBJ2-7, with D perhaps TRBD1 (6 bases). The germline V gene encodes CDR1 SGHTA and CDR2 FQGNSA. The CDR3 spans 15 residues. Trimming took off 2 bases at V and 1 base at J, with 12 bases between the two ends. The CDR3 reads CASSLPQGTSYEQYF. CDR3 nucleotides: TGTGCCAGCAGCTTACCACAGGGCACATCCTACGAGCAGTACTTC.

The rearrangement links TRBV4-1 to TRBJ1-4, with D perhaps TRBD1 (5 bases). Germline V gene sequence: CDR1 MGHRA, CDR2 YSYEKL. This CDR3 spans 16 amino acids. V dropped 4 bases and J dropped 0 bases, with 12 bases sitting between them. The CDR3 nucleotides are TGCGCCAGCAGCCGGACCCCACAGGCAACTAATGAAAAACTGTTTTTT. Translating gives CASSRTPQATNEKLFF.

V gene TRBV7-9 combines with J gene TRBJ1-4, with D unresolved. V dropped 3 bases and J dropped 0 bases, with 11 bases sitting between them. Germline CDR1 and CDR2: SEHNR and FQNEAQ (reference sequence). The CDR3 contains 16 residues. The CDR3 spells CASSFGRTATNEKLFF. The CDR3 nucleotides read TGTGCCAGCAGCTTTGGACGGACTGCAACTAATGAAAAACTGTTTTTT.

This clone showed up just a few times. The V call is TRBV7-9, the J call TRBJ1-5; tentative D call: TRBD1 (5 bases). In germline, CDR1 is SEHNR, CDR2 FQNEAQ (reference sequence). The CDR3 length is 13 residues. V was clipped by 4 bases and J by 7 bases, with 11 bases between them. This CDR3 reads CASSSGLWQPQHF. The CDR3 nucleotides read TGTGCCAGCAGCTCAGGGCTTTGGCAGCCCCAGCATTTT.

In the case of this clone: Compared with germline, one end of the junction differs, possibly owing to a read error. The rearrangement links TRBV7-9 to TRBJ1-5; D not certain. Germline CDR1 reads SEHNR; CDR2 reads FQNEAQ (reference sequence). The CDR3 covers 12 residues. This CDR3 reads CASSSGNQPQHF. The CDR3 DNA reads TGTGCTAGCAGCTCAGGCAATCAGCCCCAGCATTTT.